The clone carrying this TCR beta chain was found many times. Its antigen is as yet unknown. The sample originates from a study of metastatic and nonmetastatic thyroid tumors. As for the study in general: Comparative analysis of repertoires was undertaken across blood and tumor or nodule tissue obtained from malignant and benign thyroid patients. Whole-study findings and limits: Significantly greater TCR beta diversity was reportedly found in malignant thyroid tumors than in benign nodules (in blood and tumor).

Before thyroid surgery, none of the patients had received any treatment. Germline-derived CDR1 and CDR2 are SGHRS and YFSETQ. The CDR3 is 13 amino acids. Trimming pared 1 base from V and 3 bases from J, leaving 7 bases between. In the source study's methods: It was from CDR3 differences across clinicopathological groups that a distant-metastasis classifier for papillary thyroid cancer was built. TCRdb re-processed the PCR reads through MiXCR. The V and J calls come from TCRdb's annotation, not from the publication. The sample yields roughly 30,000 clones, roughly 18% seen once. This chain uses TRBV5-1 with TRBJ1-2; D unresolved. Sequenced: blood. This TCR derives from a female donor with papillary thyroid cancer or a benign thyroid nodule (not recorded which). Some clones in this sample may be carry-over from other donors' samples. CDR3 residues: CASSLRPDYGYTF. The CDR3 DNA reads as TGCGCCAGCAGCTTGCGGCCTGACTATGGCTACACCTTC.